Listed below are T cell receptor beta chains from one sample, sequenced in a study of blood T cell repertoires in COVID-19. Clones were sequenced by immunoSEQ multiplex PCR, and TCRdb holds only the in-frame ones, with some missing. This sample yields 50,000 to 75,000 clones, of which roughly nine tenths are seen a single time; roughly 1.5% belongs to the top ten. Sample: peripheral blood. The receptors come from a man between 60 and 75 years old with acute or convalescent COVID-19. Both conserved end residues are part of each CDR3. D genes are given only for firm matches. Clone size, where shown, is once, few, many, or a class for clones that have expanded.

clone size	V gene	D gene	J gene	CDR3 protein	CDR3 DNA
few	TRBV7-9	-	TRBJ1-2	CASSRSDSLGYGYTF	TGTGCCAGCAGCCGATCGGACAGTCTTGGCTATGGCTACACCTTC
-	TRBV7-9	-	TRBJ1-2	CASSRIVANYGYTF	TGTGCCAGCAGCCGTATCGTAGCTAACTATGGCTACACCTTC
-	TRBV27	-	TRBJ2-1	CASSGGGTARFYNEQFF	TGTGCCAGCAGTGGGGGAGGAACAGCTCGCTTCTACAATGAGCAGTTCTTC
-	TRBV24-1	TRBD2	TRBJ2-3	CATSDLTSGGAEDTQYF	TGTGCCACCAGTGACCTGACTAGCGGGGGGGCGGAAGATACGCAGTATTTT
-	TRBV6-6	-	TRBJ2-6	CASSGVQAFGANVLTF	TGTGCCAGCAGTGGGGTACAGGCTTTCGGGGCCAACGTCCTGACTTTC
-	TRBV10-1	-	TRBJ1-5	CASSPAQAHSNQPQHF	TGCGCCAGCAGCCCGGCACAGGCACATAGCAATCAGCCCCAGCATTTT
-	TRBV13	-	TRBJ1-3	CASSLTGISSGNTIYF	TGTGCCAGCAGCTTAACAGGGATTTCCTCTGGAAACACCATATATTTT
-	TRBV3-1/TRBV3-2	-	TRBJ1-5	CASSPSGGSGNQPQHF	TGTGCCAGCAGCCCCTCCGGGGGGAGTGGCAATCAGCCCCAGCATTTT
few	TRBV9	TRBD1	TRBJ2-2	CASSVATGWPNTGELFF	TGTGCCAGCAGCGTAGCGACAGGGTGGCCGAACACCGGGGAGCTGTTTTTT
-	TRBV7-8	-	TRBJ1-6	CASIPLDSRNSPLHF	TGTGCCAGCATCCCATTGGACAGCCGTAATTCACCCCTCCACTTT
-	TRBV2	TRBD1	TRBJ2-3	CASGRQGMSTDTQYF	TGTGCCAGCGGCAGACAGGGCATGAGCACAGATACGCAGTATTTT
-	TRBV7-9	-	TRBJ1-2	CASSFPGGGYGYTF	TGTGCCAGCAGCTTTCCGGGGGGAGGCTATGGCTACACCTTC
-	TRBV5-1	-	TRBJ2-7	CASSLAGAGTYEQYF	TGCGCCAGCAGCTTGGCCGGGGCAGGGACTTACGAGCAGTACTTC
-	TRBV6-5	-	TRBJ1-1	CASSYSTEHGTEAFF	TGTGCCAGCAGTTACTCGACAGAGCACGGGACTGAAGCTTTCTTT
-	TRBV7-2	TRBD2	TRBJ2-5	CASSPTGTSGPIQETQYF	TGTGCCAGCAGCCCTACCGGGACTAGCGGGCCAATTCAAGAGACCCAGTACTTC
-	TRBV3-1/TRBV3-2	-	TRBJ1-4	CASSHRSGKLFF	TGTGCCAGCAGCCACAGAAGCGGAAAACTGTTTTTT
-	TRBV12-5	-	TRBJ2-7	CASGLRVGASYEQYF	TGTGCTAGTGGTTTGAGAGTGGGGGCATCCTACGAGCAGTACTTC
-	TRBV6-5	TRBD1	TRBJ1-5	CASRAGTGLDQPQHF	TGTGCCAGCAGGGCCGGGACAGGGTTGGATCAGCCCCAGCATTTT
-	TRBV25-1	-	TRBJ2-7	CASTEGGSSYEQYF	TGTGCCAGCACAGAGGGGGGGAGCTCCTACGAGCAGTACTTC
-	TRBV29-1	TRBD1	TRBJ2-7	CSVEGFAGQDPYEQYF	TGCAGCGTCGAAGGGTTTGCAGGACAGGACCCCTACGAGCAGTACTTC